Listed here is a single T cell receptor beta chain. Its antigen is unidentified. Vbeta (60) and Jbeta (13) primers were used in the PCR. Measured with immunoSEQ multiplex PCR; TCRdb has only the in-frame clones, and not every one. The sample carries some 140,000 clones, approximately 69% recorded once. The data were taken from a study of cytomegalovirus exposure and HLA in healthy donors. Regarding the study as a whole: Previously analyzed data showed that most TCR beta V segments were productive at a frequency of about 90% or about 30%. The study designated over 150 TCR beta chains cytomegalovirus-associated. The CMV antigen specificity of a few CMV-associated chains was confirmed through in vitro analysis.

Material for sequencing was PBMCs. This TCR came from a man between 25 and 39 years old in good health and CMV-seronegative.

In DNA form, the CDR3 reads TGCAGCGTTGATTTACGGGGGACCTACAATGAGCAGTTCTTC. Its protein product is CSVDLRGTYNEQFF. The chain is built from TRBV29-1 and TRBJ2-1, with a weak D call TRBD2 (6 bases). The CDR3 runs to 14 residues. The germline gives CDR1 SQVTM, CDR2 ANQGSEA. Trimming cost V 3 bases and J 2 bases, with 11 bases left between them.